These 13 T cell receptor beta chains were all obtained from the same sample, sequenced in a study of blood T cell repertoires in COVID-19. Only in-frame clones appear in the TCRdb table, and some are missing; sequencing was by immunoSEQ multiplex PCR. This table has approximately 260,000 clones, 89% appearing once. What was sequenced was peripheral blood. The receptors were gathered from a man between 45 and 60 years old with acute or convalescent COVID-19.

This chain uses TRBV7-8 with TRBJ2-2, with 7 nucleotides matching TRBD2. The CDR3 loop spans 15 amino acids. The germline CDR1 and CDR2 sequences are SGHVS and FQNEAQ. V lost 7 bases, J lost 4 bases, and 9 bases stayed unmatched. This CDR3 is CASTGLWEGTGELFF. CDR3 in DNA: TGTGCCAGCACCGGATTATGGGAGGGCACCGGGGAGCTGTTTTTT.

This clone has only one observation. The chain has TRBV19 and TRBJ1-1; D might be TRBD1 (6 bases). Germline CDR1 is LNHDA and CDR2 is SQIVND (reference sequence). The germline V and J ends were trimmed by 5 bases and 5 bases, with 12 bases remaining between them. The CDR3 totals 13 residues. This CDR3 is CASSGNRATEAFF. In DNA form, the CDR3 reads TGTGCCAGTAGTGGGAACAGGGCTACTGAAGCTTTCTTT.

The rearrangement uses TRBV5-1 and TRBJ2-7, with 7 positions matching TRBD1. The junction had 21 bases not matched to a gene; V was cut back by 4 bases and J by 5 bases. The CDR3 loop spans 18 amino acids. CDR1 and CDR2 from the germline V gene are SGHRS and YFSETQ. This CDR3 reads CASSPGPMVDLGGNEQYF. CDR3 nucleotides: TGCGCCAGCAGCCCGGGCCCGATGGTGGACTTAGGGGGCAACGAGCAGTACTTC.

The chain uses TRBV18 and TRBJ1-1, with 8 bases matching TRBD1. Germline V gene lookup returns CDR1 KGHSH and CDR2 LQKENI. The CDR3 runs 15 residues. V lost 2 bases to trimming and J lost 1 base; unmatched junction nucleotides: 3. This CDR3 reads CASSPTGTGNTEAFF. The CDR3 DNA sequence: TGTGCCAGCTCACCAACGGGGACAGGGAACACTGAAGCTTTCTTT.

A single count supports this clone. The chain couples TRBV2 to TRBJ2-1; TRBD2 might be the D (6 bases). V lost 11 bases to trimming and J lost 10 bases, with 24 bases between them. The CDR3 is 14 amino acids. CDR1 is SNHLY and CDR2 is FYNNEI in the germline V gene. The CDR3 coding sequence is TGTGCCGGGCGAGGTAGCGCGGGACCCGGGGAGCAGTTCTTC. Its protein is CAGRGSAGPGEQFF.

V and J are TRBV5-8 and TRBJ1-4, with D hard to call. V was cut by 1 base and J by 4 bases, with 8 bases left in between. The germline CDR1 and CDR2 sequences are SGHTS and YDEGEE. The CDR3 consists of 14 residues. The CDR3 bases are TGTGCCAGCAGCTTGTCCGGGAATAATGAAAAACTGTTTTTT. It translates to CASSLSGNNEKLFF.

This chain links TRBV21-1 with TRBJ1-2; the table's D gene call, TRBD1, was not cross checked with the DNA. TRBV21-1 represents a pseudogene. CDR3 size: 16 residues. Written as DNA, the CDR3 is TGTGCCAGCAGCAATAGGTGGGGGCGGATACAATATGGCTACACCTTC. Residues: CASSNRWGRIQYGYTF.

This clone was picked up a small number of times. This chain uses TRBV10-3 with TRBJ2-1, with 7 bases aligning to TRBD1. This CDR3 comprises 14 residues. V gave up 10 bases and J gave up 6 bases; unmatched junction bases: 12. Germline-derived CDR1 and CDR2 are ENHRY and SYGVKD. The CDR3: CATNRGQRGNEQFF. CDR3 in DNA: TGTGCCACAAACAGGGGCCAACGGGGCAATGAGCAGTTCTTC.

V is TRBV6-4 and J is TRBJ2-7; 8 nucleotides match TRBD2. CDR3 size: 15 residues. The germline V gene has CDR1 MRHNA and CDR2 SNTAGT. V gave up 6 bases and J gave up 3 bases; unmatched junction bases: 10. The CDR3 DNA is TGTGCCAGCAGACCCCAAGCGGGGGACGTCTACGAGCAGTACTTC. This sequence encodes CASRPQAGDVYEQYF.

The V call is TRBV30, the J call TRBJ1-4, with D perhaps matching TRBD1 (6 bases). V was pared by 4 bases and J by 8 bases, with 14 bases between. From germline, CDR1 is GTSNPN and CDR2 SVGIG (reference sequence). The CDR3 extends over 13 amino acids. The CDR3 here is CAWKGRGNEKLFF. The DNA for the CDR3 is TGTGCCTGGAAGGGGAGGGGGAACGAAAAACTGTTTTTT.

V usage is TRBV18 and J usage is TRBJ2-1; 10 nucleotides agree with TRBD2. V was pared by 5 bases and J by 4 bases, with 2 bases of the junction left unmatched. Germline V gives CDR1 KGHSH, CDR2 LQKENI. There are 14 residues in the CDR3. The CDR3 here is CASSVSGGYNEQFF. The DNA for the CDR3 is TGTGCCAGCTCAGTTAGCGGGGGGTACAATGAGCAGTTCTTC.

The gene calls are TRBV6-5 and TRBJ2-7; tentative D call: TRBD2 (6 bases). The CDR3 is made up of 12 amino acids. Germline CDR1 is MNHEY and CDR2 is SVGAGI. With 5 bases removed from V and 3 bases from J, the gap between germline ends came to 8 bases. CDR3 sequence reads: CASSTSLYEQYF. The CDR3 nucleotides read TGTGCCAGCAGTACTAGCCTCTACGAGCAGTACTTC.

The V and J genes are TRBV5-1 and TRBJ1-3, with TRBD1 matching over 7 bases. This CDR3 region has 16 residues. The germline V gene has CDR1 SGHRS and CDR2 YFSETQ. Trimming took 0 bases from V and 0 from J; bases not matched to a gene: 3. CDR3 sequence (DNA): TGCGCCAGCAGCTTGGACAGGGGTTCCTCTGGAAACACCATATATTTT. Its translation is CASSLDRGSSGNTIYF.